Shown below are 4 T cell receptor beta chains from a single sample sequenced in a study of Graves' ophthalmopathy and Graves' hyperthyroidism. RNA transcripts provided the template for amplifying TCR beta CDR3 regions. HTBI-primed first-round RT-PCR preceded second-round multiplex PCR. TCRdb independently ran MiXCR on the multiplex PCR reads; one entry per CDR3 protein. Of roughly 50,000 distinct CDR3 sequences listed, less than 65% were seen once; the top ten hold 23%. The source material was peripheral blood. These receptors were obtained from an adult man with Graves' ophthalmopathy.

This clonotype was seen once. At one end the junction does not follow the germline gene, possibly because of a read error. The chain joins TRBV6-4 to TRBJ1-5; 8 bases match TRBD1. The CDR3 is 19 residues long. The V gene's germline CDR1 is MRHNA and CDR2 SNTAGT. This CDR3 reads CASTRGNRDRHFYNEPQHF. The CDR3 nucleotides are TGTGCCAGCACACGGGGGAATAGGGACAGGCACTTCTACAATGAGCCCCAGCATTTT.

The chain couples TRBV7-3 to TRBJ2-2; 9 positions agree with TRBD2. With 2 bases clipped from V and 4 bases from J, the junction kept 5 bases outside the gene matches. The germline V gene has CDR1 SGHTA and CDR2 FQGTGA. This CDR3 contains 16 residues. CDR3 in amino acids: CASSLAGGISTGELFF. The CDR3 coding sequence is TGTGCCAGCAGCTTAGCGGGGGGGATAAGCACCGGGGAGCTGTTTTTT.

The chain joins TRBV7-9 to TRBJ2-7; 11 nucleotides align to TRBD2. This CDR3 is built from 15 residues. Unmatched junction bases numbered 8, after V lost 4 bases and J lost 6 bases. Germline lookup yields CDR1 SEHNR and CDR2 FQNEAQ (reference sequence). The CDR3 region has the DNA TGTGCCAGCAGCTCCTCACTAGCGGGAGCTTTCGAGCAGTACTTC. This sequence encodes CASSSSLAGAFEQYF.

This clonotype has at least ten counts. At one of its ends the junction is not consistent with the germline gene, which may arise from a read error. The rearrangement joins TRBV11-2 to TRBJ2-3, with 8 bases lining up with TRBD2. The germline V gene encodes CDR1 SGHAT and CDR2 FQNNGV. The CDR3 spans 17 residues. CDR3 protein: CASSLENAGGPLDTQYF. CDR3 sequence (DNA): TGTGCCAGCAGCCTAGAGAATGCGGGGGGCCCACTAGATACGCAGTATTTT. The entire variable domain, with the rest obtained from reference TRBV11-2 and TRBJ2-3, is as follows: EAGVAQSPRYKIIEKRQSVAFWCNPISGHATLYWYQQILGQGPKLLIQFQNNGVVDDSQLPKDRFSAERLKGVDSTLKIQPAKLEDSAVYLCASSLENAGGPLDTQYFGPGTRLTVL.